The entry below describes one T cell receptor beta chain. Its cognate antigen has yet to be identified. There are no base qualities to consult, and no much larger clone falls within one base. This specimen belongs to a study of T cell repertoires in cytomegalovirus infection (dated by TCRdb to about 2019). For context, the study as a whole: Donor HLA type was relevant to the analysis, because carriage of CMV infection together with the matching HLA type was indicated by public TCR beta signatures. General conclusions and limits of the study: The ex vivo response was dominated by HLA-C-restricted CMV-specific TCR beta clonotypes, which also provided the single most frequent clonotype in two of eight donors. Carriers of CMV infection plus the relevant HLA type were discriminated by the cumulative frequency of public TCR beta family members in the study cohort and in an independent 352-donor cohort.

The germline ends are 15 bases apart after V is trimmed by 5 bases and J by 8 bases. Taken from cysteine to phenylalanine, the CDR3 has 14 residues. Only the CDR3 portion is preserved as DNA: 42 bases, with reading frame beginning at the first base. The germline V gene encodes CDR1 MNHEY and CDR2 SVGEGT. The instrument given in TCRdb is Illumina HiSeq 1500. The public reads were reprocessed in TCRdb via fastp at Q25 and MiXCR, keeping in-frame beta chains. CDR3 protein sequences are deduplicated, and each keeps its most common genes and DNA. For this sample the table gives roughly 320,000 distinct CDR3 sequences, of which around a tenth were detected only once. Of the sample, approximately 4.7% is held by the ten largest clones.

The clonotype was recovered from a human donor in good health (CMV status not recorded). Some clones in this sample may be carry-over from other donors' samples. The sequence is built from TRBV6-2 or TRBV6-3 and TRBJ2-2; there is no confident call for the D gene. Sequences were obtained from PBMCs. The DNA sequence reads TGTGCCAGCAGTCCGCCCCACCTCGGAGGGGAGCTGTTTTTT. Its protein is CASSPPHLGGELFF.